One sample yielded the 5 T cell receptor beta chains listed below, sequenced in a study of cytomegalovirus exposure and HLA in healthy donors. In the PCR, 60 Vbeta and 13 Jbeta primers were used. Produced via immunoSEQ multiplex PCR; TCRdb's table is partial and in-frame only. The listing contains 120,000 to 150,000 clones. Sequencing input: PBMCs. Source of these receptors: a woman aged 45-59 years in good health and CMV-seronegative.

This sequence joins TRBV5-3 and TRBJ2-3; TRBD2 agrees at 13 bases. TRBV5-3 is recorded as an ORF, its role being uncertain. V dropped 4 bases and J dropped 2; count of bases not matched to a gene: 4. The CDR3 length is 16 residues. For the CDR3, the DNA is TGTGCCAGAAGCATCGGGACTAGCGGGATCACAGATACGCAGTATTTT. Its protein is CARSIGTSGITDTQYF.

J is TRBJ2-1 and V is TRBV18, with TRBD2 identical over 7 bases. Germline loops: CDR1 KGHSH, CDR2 LQKENI. With 3 bases clipped from V and 0 bases from J, the junction kept 8 bases outside the gene matches. The CDR3 totals 17 residues. This CDR3 reads CASSPSGLPSSYNEQFF. The CDR3 nucleotides are TGTGCCAGCTCACCTTCGGGACTACCTAGCTCCTACAATGAGCAGTTCTTC.

The V gene is TRBV9, the J gene TRBJ2-3; 9 bases are a match to TRBD2. V shed 4 bases and J 5 bases; nucleotides not matched to a gene: 5. The CDR3 is 14 amino acids. CDR1 is SGDLS and CDR2 is YYNGEE in the germline V gene. The CDR3: CASSTRLAEDTQYF. The CDR3, as DNA: TGTGCCAGCAGCACCCGACTAGCGGAAGATACGCAGTATTTT.

The V call is TRBV7-9, the J call TRBJ2-7, with D possibly matching TRBD1 (6 bases). There are 14 residues in the CDR3. Deletions cut 0 bases from V and 5 bases from J, with 11 bases between. Germline values: CDR1 SEHNR, CDR2 FQNEAQ (reference sequence). The CDR3 coding sequence is TGTGCCAGCAGCTTAGCTCGTCAGGGGCACGAGCAGTACTTC. Its protein product is CASSLARQGHEQYF.

This CDR3 is CASSPLSRLNEQFF. CDR3 coding DNA: TGTGCCAGCAGTCCACTCTCTAGGCTCAATGAGCAGTTCTTC. This chain connects TRBV28 to TRBJ2-1; D is uncertain. The CDR3 length is 14 residues. V was trimmed by 5 bases and J by 6 bases, leaving 14 bases between them. CDR1 is MDHEN, CDR2 SYDVKM, per germline.